These T cell receptor beta chains were read from a single sample in a study of cytomegalovirus exposure and HLA in healthy donors. Libraries were prepared by immunoSEQ multiplex PCR; TCRdb keeps only in-frame clonotypes and omits some of them. This table has 110,000 or so clones, about 79% appearing once. The sequenced sample was PBMCs. These receptors were obtained from a woman between 18 and 29 years old in good health and CMV-seronegative. Each CDR3 is given with its conserved first and last residue. Fields, in order: V gene, D gene, clone size, J gene, CDR3 DNA, CDR3 protein. A D gene is named only where the DNA matches it firmly. Clone size appears in some rows only: once, few, many, or a class for an expanded clone.

V: TRBV30
D: TRBD1
size: once
J: TRBJ1-5
DNA: TGTGCAGTAACAGGGGAGGAGAGCAATCAGCCCCAGCATTTT
CDR3: CAVTGEESNQPQHF

V: TRBV11-3
D: TRBD1
size: -
J: TRBJ1-2
DNA: TGTGCCAGCAGCTTTACAGGGGGACGCGGCTACACCTTC
CDR3: CASSFTGGRGYTF

V: TRBV15
D: -
size: -
J: TRBJ2-5
DNA: TGTGCCACCTACTCAGGCGGGACTCCCCAAGAGACCCAGTACTTC
CDR3: CATYSGGTPQETQYF

V: TRBV28
D: -
size: -
J: TRBJ1-4
DNA: TGTGCCAGCAGTTCCACCTCTTGGGGAGATAAGAATGAAAAACTGTTTTTT
CDR3: CASSSTSWGDKNEKLFF

V: TRBV4-1
D: TRBD1
size: once
J: TRBJ2-1
DNA: TGCGCCAGCAGCCGGGGGAGAGGACAGGGTGGAGTGGGAGTGGATGAGCAGTTCTTC
CDR3: CASSRGRGQGGVGVDEQFF

V: TRBV6-5
D: -
size: -
J: TRBJ1-2
DNA: TGTGCCAGCAGTGACAGCGGGAACTATGGCTACACCTTC
CDR3: CASSDSGNYGYTF

V: TRBV11-3
D: TRBD1
size: -
J: TRBJ2-5
DNA: TGTGCCAGCAGCCCTGGGACAGGGGGGCGAGAGACCCAGTACTTC
CDR3: CASSPGTGGRETQYF

V: TRBV29-1
D: -
size: -
J: TRBJ2-5
DNA: TGCAGCGCCTCACGTGGGAGGATGGGGGAGACCCAGTACTTC
CDR3: CSASRGRMGETQYF

V: TRBV11-2
D: -
size: -
J: TRBJ2-7
DNA: TGTGCCAGCAGCTCGTTAGCTGACGAGCAGTACTTC
CDR3: CASSSLADEQYF

V: TRBV14
D: -
size: -
J: TRBJ2-1
DNA: TGTGCCAGCAGCCAAGGGAGGCGGCCCTACAATGAGCAGTTCTTC
CDR3: CASSQGRRPYNEQFF

V: TRBV29-1
D: -
size: -
J: TRBJ2-5
DNA: TGCAGCCACCAACAGCAAGAGACCCAGTACTTC
CDR3: CSHQQQETQYF

V: TRBV5-1
D: TRBD1
size: -
J: TRBJ2-5
DNA: TGCGCCAGCAGCTTGGCAGGGGGCGCGGAGACCCAGTACTTC
CDR3: CASSLAGGAETQYF

V: TRBV5-1
D: -
size: few
J: TRBJ2-5
DNA: TGCGCCAGCGCCCTGGACCCAAACAGGGAAGAGACCCAGTACTTC
CDR3: CASALDPNREETQYF

V: TRBV28
D: -
size: few
J: TRBJ1-1
DNA: TGTGCCAGCAGTCCCATTACGGGTGAAGCTTTCTTT
CDR3: CASSPITGEAFF

V: TRBV5-1
D: -
size: -
J: TRBJ2-5
DNA: TGCGCCAGCAGCACCGGACAGATCCAGACCCAGTACTTC
CDR3: CASSTGQIQTQYF

V: TRBV27
D: TRBD1
size: -
J: TRBJ2-7
DNA: TGTGCCAGTCACCCGGGACAGGACTCCCTAATCTACGAGCAGTACTTC
CDR3: CASHPGQDSLIYEQYF

V: TRBV25-1
D: -
size: -
J: TRBJ1-2
DNA: TGTGCCAGCAGTAAAACCGGGACACTCAACTATGGCTACACCTTC
CDR3: CASSKTGTLNYGYTF

V: TRBV11-3
D: TRBD2
size: -
J: TRBJ2-1
DNA: TGTGCCAGCAGCTTGGGACTAGGGGACGACAATGAGCAGTTCTTC
CDR3: CASSLGLGDDNEQFF

V: TRBV5-5
D: -
size: -
J: TRBJ1-1
DNA: TGTGCCAGCAGCTTGATCGAGATAGCGAACACTGAAGCTTTCTTT
CDR3: CASSLIEIANTEAFF

V: TRBV15
D: -
size: once
J: TRBJ2-1
DNA: TGTGCCACCAGCAGAGTCGTGGGGGGTCTCGATGAGCAGTTCTTC
CDR3: CATSRVVGGLDEQFF

V: TRBV28
D: -
size: -
J: TRBJ2-5
DNA: TGTGCCAGCAGTTTATTCCCACAGGGAAGGAATCAAGAGACCCAGTACTTC
CDR3: CASSLFPQGRNQETQYF

V: TRBV29-1
D: -
size: -
J: TRBJ1-1
DNA: TGCAGCGTTGCGGGGAAATCCAGCCATCCGAACACTGAAGCTTTCTTT
CDR3: CSVAGKSSHPNTEAFF

V: TRBV5-4
D: TRBD1
size: -
J: TRBJ1-6
DNA: TGTGCCAGCAGCGCCGCACAGGGGGATTCACCCCTCCACTTT
CDR3: CASSAAQGDSPLHF

V: TRBV27
D: -
size: -
J: TRBJ2-3
DNA: TGTGCCAGCAGTTTGGGACTCACAGATACGCAGTATTTT
CDR3: CASSLGLTDTQYF

V: TRBV7-9
D: TRBD2
size: -
J: TRBJ2-3
DNA: TGTGCCAGCGGGGTTACTAGCGCCCCAGATACGCAGTATTTT
CDR3: CASGVTSAPDTQYF

V: TRBV7-8
D: TRBD2
size: -
J: TRBJ2-2
DNA: TGTGCCAGCAGCTTAGCGGCAGGGAGGGGAATCCCCGGGGAGCTGTTTTTT
CDR3: CASSLAAGRGIPGELFF

V: TRBV15
D: -
size: -
J: TRBJ2-1
DNA: TGTGCCACCAGCGGAGGGACTGGAAATGAGCAGTTCTTC
CDR3: CATSGGTGNEQFF

V: TRBV11-3
D: TRBD1
size: once
J: TRBJ2-1
DNA: TGTGCCAGCAGCTCCCTGGACAGGGTGAGCGATGAGCAGTTCTTC
CDR3: CASSSLDRVSDEQFF

V: TRBV5-6
D: -
size: few
J: TRBJ1-2
DNA: TGTGCCAGCAGCTCAGGGTTGGACTATGGCTACACCTTC
CDR3: CASSSGLDYGYTF

V: TRBV30
D: -
size: -
J: TRBJ1-5
DNA: TGTGCCTGGAGTGTACGGCAGGGGAATCAGCCCCAGCATTTT
CDR3: CAWSVRQGNQPQHF

V: TRBV30
D: -
size: -
J: TRBJ1-2
DNA: TGTGCCTCGTTAACAGGGTTGGGAGGCTACACCTTC
CDR3: CASLTGLGGYTF

V: TRBV21-1
D: -
size: -
J: TRBJ1-5
DNA: TGTGCCAGCAGCAAGGGAGCGGCCAACGCGCCCCAGCATTTT
CDR3: CASSKGAANAPQHF

V: TRBV14
D: TRBD2
size: once
J: TRBJ2-3
DNA: TGTGCCAGCAGCCAAGAGCGGGGGGGCCGATCAGATACGCAGTATTTT
CDR3: CASSQERGGRSDTQYF

V: TRBV4-3
D: TRBD1
size: -
J: TRBJ2-2
DNA: TGCGCCAGCAGCTACAAAGGAACAGGGGGCCCCACCGGGGAGCTGTTTTTT
CDR3: CASSYKGTGGPTGELFF

V: TRBV11-2
D: -
size: -
J: TRBJ2-3
DNA: TGTGCCAGCAGCATTAAAGACATTTTACCGGCAGATACGCAGTATTTT
CDR3: CASSIKDILPADTQYF

V: TRBV7-9
D: -
size: -
J: TRBJ2-3
DNA: TGTGCCAGCAGCCCCAGATGGGGGGGCGCAGATACGCAGTATTTT
CDR3: CASSPRWGGADTQYF

V: TRBV14
D: TRBD2
size: -
J: TRBJ2-1
DNA: TGTGCCAGCAGCCGGGCCGGGACTAGCGGTAGGGATGAGCAGTTCTTC
CDR3: CASSRAGTSGRDEQFF

V: TRBV5-1
D: -
size: -
J: TRBJ1-6
DNA: TGCGCCAGCAGCTTGGGGACAGTGCCCTTTAATTCACCCCTCCACTTT
CDR3: CASSLGTVPFNSPLHF

V: TRBV6-1
D: -
size: -
J: TRBJ2-1
DNA: TGTGCCAGCAGTGGTTGGCAGGGTGGAGATGAGCAGTTCTTC
CDR3: CASSGWQGGDEQFF

V: TRBV9
D: TRBD2
size: -
J: TRBJ2-2
DNA: TGTGCCAGCAGCGCGGGGGGGCGGTCCGGGGAGCTGTTTTTT
CDR3: CASSAGGRSGELFF

V: TRBV6-1
D: -
size: -
J: TRBJ1-1
DNA: TGTGCCAGCTCCTGGGGGGGGAACACTGAAGCTTTCTTT
CDR3: CASSWGGNTEAFF

V: TRBV7-9
D: TRBD1
size: -
J: TRBJ1-2
DNA: TGTGCCAGCAGCCCCTTACCCGGACAGGGGGACTATGGCTACACCTTC
CDR3: CASSPLPGQGDYGYTF

V: TRBV10-3
D: -
size: -
J: TRBJ1-1
DNA: TGTGCCATCAGGGCGACAGTTCTTGGGAACACTGAAGCTTTCTTT
CDR3: CAIRATVLGNTEAFF

V: TRBV9
D: TRBD2
size: once
J: TRBJ2-5
DNA: TGTGCCAGCAGCGGATTAGCGGGCGACCAAGAGACCCAGTACTTC
CDR3: CASSGLAGDQETQYF

V: TRBV27
D: -
size: -
J: TRBJ2-3
DNA: TGTGCCAGCAGTTTGTCGGGGAGAGATACGCAGTATTTT
CDR3: CASSLSGRDTQYF

V: TRBV28
D: -
size: -
J: TRBJ1-2
DNA: TGTGCCAGCAGTTTATTGGGCAGGGACTCAACTAACTATGGCTACACCTTC
CDR3: CASSLLGRDSTNYGYTF

V: TRBV5-6
D: TRBD2
size: -
J: TRBJ2-3
DNA: TGTGCCAGCAGCTTTGGGACTAGCGGGACTTCGAGTACGCAGTATTTT
CDR3: CASSFGTSGTSSTQYF

V: TRBV7-8
D: -
size: once
J: TRBJ1-2
DNA: TGTGCCAGCGCCCCAACGGGAGGAGGCTATGGCTACACCTTC
CDR3: CASAPTGGGYGYTF

V: TRBV6-1
D: -
size: -
J: TRBJ1-3
DNA: TGTGCCAGCAGAGCGGGACCCAACTCTGGAAACACCATATATTTT
CDR3: CASRAGPNSGNTIYF

V: TRBV6-4
D: -
size: few
J: TRBJ1-1
DNA: TGTGCCAGCAGTTGGACTGAAAACACTGAAGCTTTCTTT
CDR3: CASSWTENTEAFF

V: TRBV29-1
D: TRBD1
size: -
J: TRBJ1-1
DNA: TGCAGCGCTTCGGGACAGGCGTTTTCTGAAGCTTTCTTT
CDR3: CSASGQAFSEAFF

V: TRBV2
D: -
size: few
J: TRBJ2-1
DNA: TGTGCCAGCAATAGGAGGAATGAGCAGTTCTTC
CDR3: CASNRRNEQFF

V: TRBV7-9
D: -
size: -
J: TRBJ1-6
DNA: TGTGCCAGAACCGTAGGCCGGTTTCGTCAGGGAAGTAGTAGATCACCCCTCCACTTT
CDR3: CARTVGRFRQGSSRSPLHF

V: TRBV5-4
D: -
size: -
J: TRBJ1-2
DNA: TGTGCCAGCAGCTTGGAGGTGGGCGTGGGTTCTGGCTACACCTTC
CDR3: CASSLEVGVGSGYTF

V: TRBV27
D: TRBD2
size: -
J: TRBJ2-3
DNA: TGTGCCAGCGGATCGGGGGGGGCAGATACGCAGTATTTT
CDR3: CASGSGGADTQYF